There are many counts of the clone carrying this T cell receptor beta chain. Its antigen is currently unknown. The data belong to a study of T-cell reconstitution after alpha-beta-depleted transplantation in children. The TCRbeta library was prepared with unique molecular identifiers. TCRdb recomputed calls from the PCR reads with MiXCR, one row per CDR3 protein. Seen here are around 250,000 distinct CDR3 sequences, roughly 7.7% observed once, and the top ten hold just under 6.5%. V lost 2 bases, J lost 8 bases, and 12 bases lay in between. This CDR3 has 13 residues. Germline CDR1 and CDR2: MNHNS and SASEGT. Study-wide results and limits: A year post-transplant, T-cell counts and diversity derived mostly from newly produced T cells. Surviving recipient T cells and thymic progenitors produced the high day-60 TCRbeta diversity seen in some patients. Several hundred rapidly expanded clones from non-depleted graft cells reportedly supplied alpha-beta T cells about two months post-transplant.

This clonotype was sampled from a male patient between 5 and 17 years old who had a stem cell transplant for acute lymphoblastic leukemia, so the T cells may come from the graft donor. The starting material was PBMCs, mostly from graft donor cells, obtained 180 days after TCRalphabeta/CD19-depleted stem cell transplant. The chain joins TRBV6-1 to TRBJ1-1; D gene unclear. The CDR3 spells CASSERNRGEAFF. The CDR3 bases are TGTGCCAGCAGTGAACGGAACCGAGGAGAAGCTTTCTTT.